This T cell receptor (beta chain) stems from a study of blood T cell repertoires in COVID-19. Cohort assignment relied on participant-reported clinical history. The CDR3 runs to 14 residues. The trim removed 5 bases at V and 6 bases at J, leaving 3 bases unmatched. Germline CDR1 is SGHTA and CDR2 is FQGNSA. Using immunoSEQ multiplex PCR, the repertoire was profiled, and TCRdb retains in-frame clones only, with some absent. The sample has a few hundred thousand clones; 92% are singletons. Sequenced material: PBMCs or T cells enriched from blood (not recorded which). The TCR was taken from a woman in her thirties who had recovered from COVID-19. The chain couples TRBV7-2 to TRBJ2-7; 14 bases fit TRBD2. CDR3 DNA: TGTGCCAGCAGCCATGGGACTAGCGGGAGCGAGCAGTACTTC. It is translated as CASSHGTSGSEQYF.